These 32 T cell receptor beta chains were sequenced from one sample in a study of spatial heterogeneity in lung cancer (dated by TCRdb to about 2019). Read against the paper, the sample's time point label means: sample taken at primary tumor resection. Library preparation used 5' RACE. TCRdb lists the instrument as NextSeq 500. TCRdb trimmed public reads at Q25 via fastp, called clones via MiXCR and kept in-frame beta chains. Here each entry gathers all rows of one CDR3 protein and keeps the most common genes and DNA. This sample has about 78,000 distinct CDR3 sequences in its table, and roughly 8% of those were observed once. Roughly 6.4% of the sample goes to the ten largest clones. The input for sequencing was PBMCs, taken at surgery. These TCRs come from a male donor with early-stage non-small cell lung cancer.

This clonotype was detected many times. This chain connects TRBV27 to TRBJ2-7; weak D call: TRBD1 (6 bases). Trimming shortened V by 2 bases and J by 4 bases, and 12 bases separated the two germline ends. The CDR3 is 14 amino acids. Germline lookup yields CDR1 MNHEY and CDR2 SMNVEV (reference sequence). The CDR3 protein is CASSLNGRGYEQYF. In DNA form, the CDR3 reads TGTGCCAGCAGTTTAAATGGCAGGGGTTACGAGCAGTACTTC.

This clonotype showed up many times. J is TRBJ2-7 and V is TRBV29-1, with D perhaps TRBD1 or TRBD2 (5 bases each). From germline, CDR1 is SQVTM and CDR2 ANQGSEA. The length of the CDR3 is 12 residues. V lost 4 bases to trimming and J lost 1 base, with 8 bases between them. The CDR3: CSVGGPSYEQYF. CDR3 sequence (DNA): TGCAGCGTTGGGGGACCGTCCTACGAGCAGTACTTC.

This clonotype showed up many times. This chain joins TRBV7-9 and TRBJ2-5; maybe TRBD2 (5 bases). Per the germline V gene, CDR1 is SEHNR and CDR2 is FQNEAQ (reference sequence). The V end lost 11 bases, the J end lost 1 base, and 20 bases lay between the germline ends. This CDR3 has 15 residues. CDR3 loop: CAYEGAAALQETQYF. The CDR3 nucleotides are TGTGCCTACGAGGGAGCCGCGGCGCTCCAAGAGACCCAGTACTTC.

The chain uses TRBV4-1 and TRBJ2-1, with D maybe TRBD1 (6 bases). In germline, CDR1 is MGHRA, CDR2 YSYEKL. The CDR3 runs to 16 residues. V was trimmed by 0 bases and J by 6 bases, leaving 15 bases between them. The CDR3 region is CASSQDGTHLINEQFF. For the CDR3, the DNA is TGCGCCAGCAGCCAAGATGGGACACACTTAATCAATGAGCAGTTCTTC.

The chain has TRBV7-2 and TRBJ1-5; D not resolved. The CDR3 has 15 amino acids. CDR1 is SGHTA and CDR2 is FQGNSA in the germline V gene. V lost 3 bases to trimming and J lost 4 bases, with 13 bases between them. In DNA, the CDR3 is TGTGCCAGCAGCTTCGGTTCCCGAGAGAATCAGCCCCAGCATTTT. As protein: CASSFGSRENQPQHF. Drawing the rest from reference TRBV7-2 and TRBJ1-5, the complete variable domain is GAGVSQSPSNKVTEKGKDVELRCDPISGHTALYWYRQSLGQGLEFLIYFQGNSAPDKSGLPSDRFSAERTGGSVSTLTIQRTQQEDSAVYLCASSFGSRENQPQHFGDGTRLSIL.

The CDR3 sequence: CASSSGAGASGANVLTF. CDR3 in DNA: TGTGCCAGCAGCTCTGGAGCGGGAGCTTCTGGGGCCAACGTCCTGACTTTC. The rearrangement joins TRBV7-9 to TRBJ2-6; 8 nucleotides align to TRBD2. Germline CDR1 and CDR2: SEHNR and FQNEAQ (reference sequence). After removal of 4 bases from V and 1 base from J, the junction contained 6 bases not matched to a gene. CDR3 length: 17 amino acids.

This clonotype was detected a few times. The rearrangement joins TRBV29-1 to TRBJ1-1; 8 bases align to TRBD1. This CDR3 has 13 amino acids. Germline trimming cut 2 bases from V and 5 bases from J; bases unmatched to any gene: 4. The germline V gene has CDR1 SQVTM and CDR2 ANQGSEA. CDR3 bases: TGCAGCGTTGAACTACAGGGGGAAACTGAAGCTTTCTTT. Protein: CSVELQGETEAFF.

The chain combines TRBV4-1 with TRBJ2-4; D tentatively fits TRBD1 or TRBD2 (6 bases each). Trimming removed 0 bases at V and 9 bases at J, with 15 bases between. CDR1 and CDR2 (germline): MGHRA, YSYEKL. The CDR3 spans 15 residues. The CDR3 sequence is CASSQDRRGRAIQYF. DNA for the CDR3: TGCGCCAGCAGCCAAGATCGTCGGGGGCGGGCCATTCAGTACTTC.

This clonotype was detected many times. The rearrangement joins TRBV5-1 to TRBJ2-7; D not certain. V dropped 5 bases and J dropped 7 bases, with 10 bases sitting between them. Germline V lookup: CDR1 SGHRS, CDR2 YFSETQ. CDR3 size: 11 residues. CDR3 bases: TGCGCCAGCAGTTTTAGCCTGGAGCAGTACTTC. This gives the protein CASSFSLEQYF.

The J gene is TRBJ2-1, the V gene TRBV12-3 or TRBV12-4; D ambiguous. The CDR3 loop spans 15 amino acids. V lost 2 bases and J lost 1, with 9 bases in between. The CDR3 protein is CASSLTSRSYNEQFF. In DNA, the CDR3 is TGTGCCAGCAGTTTAACCAGTAGGTCCTACAATGAGCAGTTCTTC.

This clonotype showed up many times. The chain employs TRBV12-5 and TRBJ1-1; possible D gene TRBD1, 6 bases. Germline CDR1 is LGHNT and CDR2 is FRNRAP. The V end lost 3 bases, the J end lost 7 bases, and 18 bases lay between the germline ends. The CDR3 has 15 amino acids. CDR3 bases: TGTGCTAGTGGTTTCGCGGACAGCCGCGAAGTTGAAGCTTTCTTT. This sequence encodes CASGFADSREVEAFF.

Of note for this clonotype: Germline and junction disagree at one end, which may indicate a read error. The CDR3 protein is CASRLLAGSSCNEQFF. In nucleotides, the CDR3 is TGTGCCAGCAGGTTGCTAGCGGGCAGCTCCTGCAATGAGCAGTTCTTC. The chain employs TRBV3-1 and TRBJ2-1, with TRBD2 identical over 8 bases. The CDR3 length is 16 residues. The germline V gene encodes CDR1 LGHDT and CDR2 YNNKEL (reference sequence).

This clonotype was detected only a few times. The gene calls are TRBV12-3 or TRBV12-4 and TRBJ2-7; 11 bases map to TRBD2. The CDR3 is 15 residues long. V was clipped by 5 bases and J by 4 bases; unmatched bases: 7. The CDR3 reads CASSLGTSGKYEQYF. CDR3 nucleotide sequence: TGTGCCAGCAGTCTGGGGACTAGCGGCAAGTACGAGCAGTACTTC.

The V call is TRBV6-6, the J call TRBJ2-3; perhaps TRBD1 as D (6 bases). The CDR3 is 14 residues long. In germline, CDR1 is MNHNY, CDR2 SVGAGI (reference sequence). V was trimmed by 2 bases and J by 4 bases, leaving 10 bases between them. The CDR3 DNA is TGTGCCAGCAGTTACCGGCAGGGGTCAGATACGCAGTATTTT. This codes for CASSYRQGSDTQYF.

V is TRBV29-1 and J is TRBJ2-7; tentatively, D is TRBD1 (6 bases). This CDR3 comprises 14 residues. V was shortened by 6 bases and J by 5 bases, with 20 bases between the two germline ends. The germline gives CDR1 SQVTM, CDR2 ANQGSEA. The CDR3 nucleotides read TGCAGCGTCCTCACCGGACAGCCCAAGGACGAGCAGTACTTC. Protein: CSVLTGQPKDEQYF.

Comment on this clonotype: This clone may be a read error of a much larger clone one base away. The rearrangement links TRBV13 to TRBJ2-1; the match to TRBD2 covers 13 bases. V gave up 5 bases and J gave up 15 bases; unmatched junction bases: 10. Germline-derived CDR1 and CDR2 are PRHDT and FYEKMQ (reference sequence). This CDR3 is 14 amino acids long. The CDR3 region has the DNA TGTGCCAGCAGCGACAGACTAGCGGGAGGAGATCGGTTCTTC. Residues: CASSDRLAGGDRFF.

This chain links TRBV7-9 with TRBJ2-5; D uncertain. Germline V gene lookup returns CDR1 SEHNR and CDR2 FQNEAQ (reference sequence). This CDR3 comprises 13 residues. V was cut by 5 bases and J by 5 bases, with 12 bases left in between. The CDR3 nucleotides read TGTGCCAGCAGCCTTGATGCTGGGGAGACCCAGTACTTC. Protein sequence: CASSLDAGETQYF.

In this sample, this clonotype turned up many times. The J gene is TRBJ1-5, the V gene TRBV30; D unclear. Trimming took off 0 bases at V and 3 bases at J, with 9 bases between the two ends. The germline gives CDR1 GTSNPN, CDR2 SVGIG (reference sequence). This CDR3 comprises 14 residues. The CDR3 DNA sequence: TGTGCCTGGAGTGTGACTGGGCCCAATCAGCCCCAGCATTTT. This encodes CAWSVTGPNQPQHF. The full variable domain, in which reference TRBV30 and TRBJ1-5 provide the parts outside the CDR3, is SQTIHQWPATLVQPVGSPLSLECTVEGTSNPNLYWYRQAAGRGLQLLFYSVGIGQISSEVPQNLSASRPQDRQFILSSKKLLLSDSGFYLCAWSVTGPNQPQHFGDGTRLSIL.

V usage is TRBV6-5 and J usage is TRBJ1-1; maybe TRBD1 (6 bases). CDR3 length equals 13 residues. Germline CDR1 is MNHEY and CDR2 is SVGAGI. V shed 0 bases and J shed 7 bases, with 9 bases lying between them. The CDR3 DNA reads as TGTGCCAGCAGTTACTCGACAGGTTTTGAAGCTTTCTTT. It specifies CASSYSTGFEAFF.

This clonotype has a count of ten or more. CDR3 residues: CASSLLTGDEQYF. CDR3 DNA sequence: TGTGCCAGCAGTCTTTTGACAGGGGACGAGCAGTACTTC. V and J are TRBV6-6 and TRBJ2-7, with 8 bases lining up with TRBD1. There are 13 residues in the CDR3. V dropped 5 bases and J dropped 5; count of bases not matched to a gene: 5. CDR1 is MNHNY and CDR2 is SVGAGI in the germline V gene (reference sequence).

The J gene is TRBJ1-2, the V gene TRBV12-3 or TRBV12-4; D gene ambiguous. Trimming pared 6 bases from V and 2 bases from J, leaving 10 bases between. CDR3 length: 13 amino acids. This chain's CDR3 is CASSRAPNYGYTF. Written as DNA, the CDR3 is TGTGCCAGCAGCCGGGCCCCCAACTATGGCTACACCTTC.

There are many counts of this clonotype. The chain recombines TRBV5-1 with TRBJ2-1; D is possibly TRBD2 (6 bases). Germline V gene lookup returns CDR1 SGHRS and CDR2 YFSETQ. This CDR3 comprises 15 residues. V was trimmed by 2 bases and J by 0 bases, leaving 9 bases between them. The CDR3 DNA sequence: TGCGCCAGCAGCTTCGACGGGAGCTCCTACAATGAGCAGTTCTTC. As protein: CASSFDGSSYNEQFF.

This clonotype was picked up many times. The V gene is TRBV4-3, the J gene TRBJ1-6; D is perhaps TRBD1 (5 bases). CDR1 and CDR2 from the germline V gene are LGHNA and YSLEER. Trimming pared 0 bases from V and 1 base from J, leaving 16 bases between. The CDR3 extends over 19 amino acids. The CDR3 coding sequence is TGCGCCAGCAGCCAAGAAAGGGGAACGGGGCTTTCCTATAATTCACCCCTCCACTTT. Residues: CASSQERGTGLSYNSPLHF.

This clonotype was picked up many times. The rearrangement links TRBV5-4 to TRBJ2-7; D is unclear. The V end lost 0 bases, the J end lost 0 bases, and 7 bases lay between the germline ends. The CDR3 loop spans 14 amino acids. From germline, CDR1 is SGHNT and CDR2 YYREEE (reference sequence). The CDR3 loop is CASSLDRSSYEQYF. Here the CDR3 DNA reads TGTGCCAGCAGCTTGGATAGGAGCTCCTACGAGCAGTACTTC.

This clonotype has at least ten counts. The CDR3 protein is CASSEALAGGNNEQFF. CDR3 nucleotide sequence: TGTGCCAGCAGTGAAGCACTAGCGGGGGGCAACAATGAGCAGTTCTTC. This chain connects TRBV2 to TRBJ2-1, with 12 bases that match TRBD2. CDR1 is SNHLY, CDR2 FYNNEI, per germline. This CDR3 is 16 amino acids long. The V gene end was trimmed by 0 bases and the J gene end by 5 bases; junction bases not matched to a gene: 2.

Ten or more counts support this clonotype. The chain is built from TRBV20-1 and TRBJ1-1; D ambiguous. Trimming removed 3 bases at V and 0 bases at J, with 8 bases between. The CDR3 contains 13 residues. CDR1 is DFQATT and CDR2 is SNEGSKA in the germline V gene (reference sequence). Here the CDR3 DNA reads TGCAGTGCTAGTGGTGGTATGAACACTGAAGCTTTCTTT. Its translation is CSASGGMNTEAFF.

This clonotype was detected a few times. This chain links TRBV20-1 with TRBJ2-7; TRBD2 matches at 13 bases. V was pared by 4 bases and J by 5 bases, with 8 bases of the junction left unmatched. Germline V gene lookup returns CDR1 DFQATT and CDR2 SNEGSKA (reference sequence). The CDR3 runs 15 residues. Here the CDR3 reads CSATLLAGGPHEQYF. In DNA form, the CDR3 reads TGCAGTGCTACCCTACTAGCGGGAGGGCCCCACGAGCAGTACTTC.

This clonotype was observed a few times. The chain recombines TRBV7-9 with TRBJ2-1; 7 positions agree with TRBD1. Germline assignment: CDR1 SEHNR and CDR2 FQNEAQ (reference sequence). V lost 4 bases and J lost 16; bases outside the gene matches: 16. This CDR3 is 14 amino acids long. CDR3 residues: CASSSRGDREPKFF. The CDR3 DNA is TGTGCCAGCAGCTCAAGGGGAGACAGGGAACCCAAATTCTTC.

This clonotype was counted at least ten times. This chain connects TRBV3-1 to TRBJ2-2; the D is unclear. V lost 3 bases, J lost 1 base, and 12 bases lay in between. This CDR3 has 16 amino acids. From germline, CDR1 is LGHDT and CDR2 YNNKEL (reference sequence). CDR3: CASSQVPLGNTGELFF. CDR3 DNA: TGTGCCAGCAGCCAGGTGCCACTGGGGAACACCGGGGAGCTGTTTTTT.

This clonotype occurred many times. This chain joins TRBV5-5 and TRBJ2-7, with 7 bases fitting TRBD2. CDR1 and CDR2 from the germline V gene are SGHKS and YYEKEE (reference sequence). J gave up 6 bases and V 0 bases, and 6 bases lay outside the gene matches. The CDR3 has 14 residues. CDR3 nucleotide sequence: TGTGCCAGCAGCTTGGTGGCGGGAGCATCCGAGCAGTACTTC. It specifies CASSLVAGASEQYF.

This clonotype was picked up many times. The gene calls are TRBV15 and TRBJ1-1; unclear D gene. V was pared by 4 bases and J by 5 bases, with 17 bases between. Germline loops: CDR1 LNHNV, CDR2 YYDKDF (reference sequence). This CDR3 is 15 amino acids long. CDR3 DNA sequence: TGTGCCACCAGCAATAAAAGGGTCTTGGGGACTGAAGCTTTCTTT. Translating gives CATSNKRVLGTEAFF.

This clonotype has at least ten counts. The chain links TRBV3-1 to TRBJ1-1; 9 bases map to TRBD1. The CDR3 is 15 amino acids. Germline CDR1 reads LGHDT; CDR2 reads YNNKEL (reference sequence). The V and J ends lost 2 bases and 3 bases, in that order; junction bases with no gene match: 4. The CDR3 is CASSQWDRVDTEAFF. The CDR3 DNA sequence: TGTGCCAGCAGCCAATGGGACAGGGTGGACACTGAAGCTTTCTTT.